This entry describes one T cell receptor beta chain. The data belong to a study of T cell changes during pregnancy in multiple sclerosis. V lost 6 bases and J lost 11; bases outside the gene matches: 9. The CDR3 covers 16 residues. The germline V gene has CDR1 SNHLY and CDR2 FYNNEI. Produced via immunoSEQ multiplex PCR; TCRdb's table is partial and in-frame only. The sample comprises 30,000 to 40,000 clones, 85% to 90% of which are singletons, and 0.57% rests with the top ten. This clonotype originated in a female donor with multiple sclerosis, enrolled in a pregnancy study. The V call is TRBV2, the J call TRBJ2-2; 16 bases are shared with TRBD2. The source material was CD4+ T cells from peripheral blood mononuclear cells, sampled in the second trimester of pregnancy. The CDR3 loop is CASRVPGLAGGGELFF. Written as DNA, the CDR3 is TGTGCCAGCAGGGTTCCGGGACTAGCGGGAGGGGGAGAGCTGTTTTTT. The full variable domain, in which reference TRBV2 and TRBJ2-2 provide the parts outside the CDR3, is EPEVTQTPSHQVTQMGQEVILRCVPISNHLYFYWYRQILGQKVEFLVSFYNNEISEKSEIFDDQFSVERPDGSNFTLKIRSTKLEDSAMYFCASRVPGLAGGGELFFGEGSRLTVL.